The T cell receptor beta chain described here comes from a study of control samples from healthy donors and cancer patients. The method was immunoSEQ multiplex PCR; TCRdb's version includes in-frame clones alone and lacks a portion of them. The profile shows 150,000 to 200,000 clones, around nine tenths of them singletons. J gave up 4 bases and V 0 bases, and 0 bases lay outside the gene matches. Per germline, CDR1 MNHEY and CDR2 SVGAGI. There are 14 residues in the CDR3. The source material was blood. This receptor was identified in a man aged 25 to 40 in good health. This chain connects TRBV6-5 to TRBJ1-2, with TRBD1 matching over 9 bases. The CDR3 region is CASSYSTGGYGYTF. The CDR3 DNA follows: TGTGCCAGCAGTTACTCGACAGGGGGCTATGGCTACACCTTC.